The 13 T cell receptor beta chains presented below share a single source sample, sequenced in a study of regulatory T cells in long-lasting Graves disease. In building TCR beta libraries, iRepertoire HTBI primers were used together with Arm-PCR of CDR3 regions. TCRdb used MiXCR to reprocess the multiplex PCR reads, holding one entry per CDR3 protein. The sample has roughly 500,000 distinct CDR3 sequences, around 21% seen once. Time point meaning: persistent/refractory GD, antithyroid drugs over 5 years with positive TRAb. From PBMCs, RNA was extracted and then used to make the TCR library. The sample was peripheral blood mononuclear cells (PBMCs), taken when the disease was refractory, from a patient treated with antithyroid drugs. Receptor source: a female donor with Graves disease.

This clonotype came up a few times. This rearrangement joins TRBV4-2 to TRBJ1-2; D unclear. Germline V gene lookup returns CDR1 LGHNA and CDR2 YNFKEQ. The CDR3 runs to 13 residues. Trimming cost V 3 bases and J 3 bases, with 8 bases left between them. The CDR3 reads CASSQEGDYGYTF. DNA for the CDR3: TGTGCCAGCAGCCAGGAGGGTGACTATGGCTACACCTTC.

This clonotype was picked up many times. This chain links TRBV28 with TRBJ2-7; the D gene is possibly TRBD2 (6 bases). Germline V gene sequence: CDR1 MDHEN, CDR2 SYDVKM. V lost 6 bases and J lost 6, with 12 bases in between. The CDR3 sequence is 12 residues long. CDR3 DNA sequence: TGTGCCAGCAGCCCCGCGGGGCTCGAGCAGTACTTC. It specifies CASSPAGLEQYF.

This clonotype was recorded at least ten times. The gene calls are TRBV2 and TRBJ1-5; D is unresolved. Trimming pared 0 bases from V and 9 bases from J, leaving 9 bases between. The CDR3 length is 13 residues. Germline values: CDR1 SNHLY, CDR2 FYNNEI. In DNA, the CDR3 is TGTGCCAGCAGTGAAGCGGCTTACGGGCCCCAGCATTTT. Protein product: CASSEAAYGPQHF. The complete variable domain, with remaining parts taken from reference TRBV2 and TRBJ1-5, reads EPEVTQTPSHQVTQMGQEVILRCVPISNHLYFYWYRQILGQKVEFLVSFYNNEISEKSEIFDDQFSVERPDGSNFTLKIRSTKLEDSAMYFCASSEAAYGPQHFGDGTRLSIL.

The chain carries TRBV4-1 and TRBJ2-7, with TRBD2 identical over 14 bases. The germline gives CDR1 MGHRA, CDR2 YSYEKL. The CDR3 spans 16 residues. Trimming removed 3 bases from V and 1 base from J; junction bases left unmatched: 2. In nucleotides, the CDR3 is TGCGCCAGCAGCCAGGGACTAGCGGGAGCATCCTACGAGCAGTACTTC. Encoded protein: CASSQGLAGASYEQYF.

This clonotype was observed at least ten times. This rearrangement joins TRBV6-5 to TRBJ2-5; 12 bases match TRBD2. With 2 bases clipped from V and 4 bases from J, the junction kept 11 bases outside the gene matches. Germline V gene data show CDR1 as MNHEY and CDR2 as SVGAGI. This CDR3 spans 18 amino acids. The CDR3 DNA reads as TGTGCCAGCAGTTACGATTCTAGACTAGCGGGAGCTCCAGAGACCCAGTACTTC. This encodes CASSYDSRLAGAPETQYF.

About this clonotype itself: Given the absence of the conserved phenylalanine or tryptophan at the CDR3 end, a read error is likely. The chain combines TRBV27 with TRBJ1-2; D is undetermined. Between the trimmed V and J ends, which lost 5 bases and 4 bases, there was a span of 8 bases. This CDR3 contains 12 residues. Germline values: CDR1 MNHEY, CDR2 SMNVEV (reference sequence). CDR3 sequence (DNA): TGTGCCAGCAGTCCGACGGGCTATGGCTACACCCTC. It codes for CASSPTGYGYTL.

This clonotype was seen repeatedly, ten times or more. V and J are TRBV28 and TRBJ1-2; D is perhaps TRBD1 (6 bases). V was clipped by 10 bases and J by 4 bases, with 25 bases between them. CDR3 length: 16 residues. Germline assignment: CDR1 MDHEN and CDR2 SYDVKM. The DNA for the CDR3 is TGTGCCACGACTGGGGGGGGGCTGACTCCCTCCTATGGCTACACCTTC. Its translation is CATTGGGLTPSYGYTF.

This clonotype was detected many times. This chain connects TRBV28 to TRBJ1-2, with a tentative D call TRBD1 (5 bases). CDR1 and CDR2 from the germline V gene are MDHEN and SYDVKM. The germline V and J ends were trimmed by 3 bases and 6 bases, with 11 bases remaining between them. CDR3 length: 13 amino acids. As DNA, the CDR3 is TGTGCCAGCAGTTTGGGGCAGTGGGATGGCTACACCTTC. Translating gives CASSLGQWDGYTF.

This rearrangement joins TRBV7-6 to TRBJ1-5; D is possibly TRBD1 (5 bases). Germline V CDR1 and CDR2: SGHVS, FNYEAQ. V was pared by 1 base and J by 5 bases, with 15 bases between. This CDR3 contains 16 residues. As DNA, the CDR3 is TGTGCCAGCAGCTTAGTGCCTGGGGACGCGGATCAGCCCCAGCATTTT. This codes for CASSLVPGDADQPQHF. The whole variable domain, filled in from reference TRBV7-6 and TRBJ1-5, reads GAGVSQSPRYKVTKRGQDVALRCDPISGHVSLYWYRQALGQGPEFLTYFNYEAQQDKSGLPNDRFSAERPEGSISTLTIQRTEQRDSAMYRCASSLVPGDADQPQHFGDGTRLSIL.

The sample holds a few counts of this clonotype. The J gene is TRBJ2-7, the V gene TRBV28; D possibly corresponds to TRBD1 (6 bases). Trimming left V 7 bases short and J 5 bases short, with 21 bases between. Germline CDR1 MDHEN, CDR2 SYDVKM. This CDR3 spans 15 amino acids. The CDR3 coding sequence is TGTGCCAGCACCCGAGGGGGTCCCCCTACTGACGAGCAGTACTTC. Its translation is CASTRGGPPTDEQYF. Together with reference TRBV28 and TRBJ2-7, the CDR3 gives the full variable domain: DVKVTQSSRYLVKRTGEKVFLECVQDMDHENMFWYRQDPGLGLRLIYFSYDVKMKEKGDIPEGYSVSREKKERFSLILESASTNQTSMYLCASTRGGPPTDEQYFGPGTRLTVT.

The chain combines TRBV28 with TRBJ2-1; TRBD2 agrees at 9 bases. The germline gives CDR1 MDHEN, CDR2 SYDVKM. The CDR3 is made up of 14 amino acids. V dropped 7 bases and J dropped 4; count of bases not matched to a gene: 5. Written as DNA, the CDR3 is TGTGCCAGCACCGAGCGGGAGGCTTACAATGAGCAGTTCTTC. This encodes CASTEREAYNEQFF.

This clonotype has a count of ten or more. This rearrangement joins TRBV6-2 or TRBV6-3 to TRBJ1-5; TRBD1 aligns across 9 bases. Trimming removed 5 bases from V and 0 bases from J; junction bases left unmatched: 8. The CDR3 is made up of 17 amino acids. Germline assignment: CDR1 MNHEY and CDR2 SVGEGT. In DNA, the CDR3 is TGTGCCAGCAGTCCCAGGACAGGGGCCTTTAGCAATCAGCCCCAGCATTTT. It specifies CASSPRTGAFSNQPQHF.

This clonotype was observed at least ten times. The V call is TRBV7-2, the J call TRBJ1-4, with 7 bases identical to TRBD1. This CDR3 comprises 14 residues. CDR1 is SGHTA, CDR2 FQGNSA, per germline. V trimming: 5 bases; J trimming: 8 bases; junction bases outside the gene matches: 8. The CDR3 sequence is CASSPDRVSEKLFF. CDR3 coding DNA: TGTGCCAGCAGCCCCGACAGGGTCTCAGAAAAACTGTTTTTT.